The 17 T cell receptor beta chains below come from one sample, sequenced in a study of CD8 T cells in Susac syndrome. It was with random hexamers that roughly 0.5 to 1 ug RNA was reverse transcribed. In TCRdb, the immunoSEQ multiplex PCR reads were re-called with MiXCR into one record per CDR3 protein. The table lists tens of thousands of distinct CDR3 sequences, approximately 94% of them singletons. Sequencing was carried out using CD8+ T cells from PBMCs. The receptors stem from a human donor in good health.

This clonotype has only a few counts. The CDR3 protein is CASSPTSGSYNEQFF. CDR3 sequence (DNA): TGTGCCAGCAGCCCTACTAGCGGGTCCTACAATGAGCAGTTCTTC. The gene calls are TRBV6-4 and TRBJ2-1; 9 bases line up with TRBD2. Germline CDR1 reads MRHNA; CDR2 reads SNTAGT. The CDR3 contains 15 residues. Losses at the gene ends were 6 bases for V and 1 base for J; bases not matched to a gene: 4.

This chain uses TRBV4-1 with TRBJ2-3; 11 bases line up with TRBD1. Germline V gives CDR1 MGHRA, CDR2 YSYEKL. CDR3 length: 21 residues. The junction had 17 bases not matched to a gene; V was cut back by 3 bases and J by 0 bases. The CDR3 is CASSQRTPGQGERSSTDTQYF. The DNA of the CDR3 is TGCGCCAGCAGCCAGAGAACACCGGGACAGGGGGAGAGGTCTAGCACAGATACGCAGTATTTT.

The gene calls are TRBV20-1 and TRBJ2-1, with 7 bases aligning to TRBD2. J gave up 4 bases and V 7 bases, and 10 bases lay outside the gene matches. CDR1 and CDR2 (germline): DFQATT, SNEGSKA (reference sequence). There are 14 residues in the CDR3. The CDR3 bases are TGCAGTGGAACTATTACGGGGGGTTACAATGAGCAGTTCTTC. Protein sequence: CSGTITGGYNEQFF.

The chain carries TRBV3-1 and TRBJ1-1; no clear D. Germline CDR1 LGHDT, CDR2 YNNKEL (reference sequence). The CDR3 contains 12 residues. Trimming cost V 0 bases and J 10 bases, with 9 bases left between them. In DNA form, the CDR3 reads TGTGCCAGCAGCCAAGATACGGCGCGAGCTTTCTTT. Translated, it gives CASSQDTARAFF.

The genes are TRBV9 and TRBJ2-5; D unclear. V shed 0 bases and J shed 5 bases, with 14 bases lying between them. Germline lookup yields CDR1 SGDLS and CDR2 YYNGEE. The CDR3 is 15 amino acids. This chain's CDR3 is CASSVAYQEGETQYF. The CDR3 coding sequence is TGTGCCAGCAGCGTAGCCTACCAGGAAGGGGAGACCCAGTACTTC. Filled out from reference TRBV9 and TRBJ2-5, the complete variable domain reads DSGVTQTPKHLITATGQRVTLRCSPRSGDLSVYWYQQSLDQGLQFLIQYYNGEERAKGNILERFSAQQFPDLHSELNLSSLELGDSALYFCASSVAYQEGETQYFGPGTRLLVL.

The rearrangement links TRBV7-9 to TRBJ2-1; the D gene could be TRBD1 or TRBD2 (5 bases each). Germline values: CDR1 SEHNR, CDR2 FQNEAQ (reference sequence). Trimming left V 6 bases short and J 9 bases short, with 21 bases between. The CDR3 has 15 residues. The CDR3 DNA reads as TGTGCCAGCAGTCGGGCTGGGACGCCCGACCCTGAGCAGTTCTTC. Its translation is CASSRAGTPDPEQFF.

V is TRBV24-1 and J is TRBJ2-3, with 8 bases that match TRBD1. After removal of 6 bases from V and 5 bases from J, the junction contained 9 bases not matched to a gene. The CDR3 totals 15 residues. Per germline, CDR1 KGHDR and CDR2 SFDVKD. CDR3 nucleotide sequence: TGTGCCACCAGTTCCTTCCAGGGGGCGCGAGATACGCAGTATTTT. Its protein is CATSSFQGARDTQYF.

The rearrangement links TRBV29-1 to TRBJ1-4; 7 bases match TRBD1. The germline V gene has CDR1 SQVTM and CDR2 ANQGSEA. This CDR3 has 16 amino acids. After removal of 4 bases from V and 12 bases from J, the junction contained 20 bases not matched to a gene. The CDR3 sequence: CSVGATRDSSMKELFF. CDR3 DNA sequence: TGCAGCGTTGGAGCGACGCGGGACAGCTCAATGAAGGAACTGTTTTTT.

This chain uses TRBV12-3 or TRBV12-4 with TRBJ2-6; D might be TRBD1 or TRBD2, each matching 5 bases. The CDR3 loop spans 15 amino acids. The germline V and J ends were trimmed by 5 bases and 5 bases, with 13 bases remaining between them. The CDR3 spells CASSHTWGRANVLTF. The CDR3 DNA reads TGTGCCAGCAGTCACACCTGGGGGAGGGCCAACGTCCTGACTTTC.

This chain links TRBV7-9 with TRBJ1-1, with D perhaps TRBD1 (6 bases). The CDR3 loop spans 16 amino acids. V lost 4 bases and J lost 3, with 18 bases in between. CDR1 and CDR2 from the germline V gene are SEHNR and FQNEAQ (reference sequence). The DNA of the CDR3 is TGTGCCAGCAGCTCACACCTACAGGGAGCTGACACTGAAGCTTTCTTT. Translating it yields CASSSHLQGADTEAFF. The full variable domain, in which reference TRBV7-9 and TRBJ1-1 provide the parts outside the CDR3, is DTGVSQNPRHKITKRGQNVTFRCDPISEHNRLYWYRQTLGQGPEFLTYFQNEAQLEKSRLLSDRFSAERPKGSFSTLEIQRTEQGDSAMYLCASSSHLQGADTEAFFGQGTRLTVV.

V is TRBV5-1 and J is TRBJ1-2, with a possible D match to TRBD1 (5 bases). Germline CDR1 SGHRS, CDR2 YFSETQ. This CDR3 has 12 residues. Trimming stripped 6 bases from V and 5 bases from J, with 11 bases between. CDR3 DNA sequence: TGCGCCAGCACGTGGGACGGGTATGGCTACACCTTC. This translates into CASTWDGYGYTF.

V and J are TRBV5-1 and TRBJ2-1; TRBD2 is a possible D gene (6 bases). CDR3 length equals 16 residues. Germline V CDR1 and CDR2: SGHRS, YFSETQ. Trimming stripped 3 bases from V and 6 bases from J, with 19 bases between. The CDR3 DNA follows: TGCGCCAGCAGCTGGGCCGGGACTGGGGTCACCAATGAGCAGTTCTTC. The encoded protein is CASSWAGTGVTNEQFF.

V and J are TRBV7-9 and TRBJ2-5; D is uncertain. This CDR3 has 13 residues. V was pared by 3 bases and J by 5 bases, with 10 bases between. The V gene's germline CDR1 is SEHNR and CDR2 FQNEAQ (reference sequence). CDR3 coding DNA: TGTGCCAGCAGCTTCTCAGAGGTGGAGACCCAGTACTTC. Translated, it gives CASSFSEVETQYF.

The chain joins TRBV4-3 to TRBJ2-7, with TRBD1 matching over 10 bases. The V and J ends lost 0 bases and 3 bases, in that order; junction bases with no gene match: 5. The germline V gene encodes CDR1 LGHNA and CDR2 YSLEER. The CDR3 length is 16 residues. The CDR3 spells CASSQEWDRGLYEQYF. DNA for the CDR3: TGCGCCAGCAGCCAAGAATGGGACAGGGGACTCTACGAGCAGTACTTC.

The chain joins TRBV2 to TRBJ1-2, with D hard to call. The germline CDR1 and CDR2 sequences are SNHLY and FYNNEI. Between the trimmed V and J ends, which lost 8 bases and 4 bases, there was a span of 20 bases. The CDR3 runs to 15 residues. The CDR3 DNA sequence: TGTGCCAGCTCCTTAAGGGCGGTAACACCCTATGGCTACACCTTC. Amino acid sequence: CASSLRAVTPYGYTF.

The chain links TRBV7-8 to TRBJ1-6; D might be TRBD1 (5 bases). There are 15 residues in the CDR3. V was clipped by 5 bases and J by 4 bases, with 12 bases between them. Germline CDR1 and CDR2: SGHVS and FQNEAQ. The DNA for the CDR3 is TGTGCCAGCAGCCGAAGGGGTCAGTATAATTCACCCCTCCACTTT. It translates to CASSRRGQYNSPLHF.

CDR3 sequence: CASSDSFPYEQYV. The CDR3 DNA reads TGCGCCAGCAGTGACTCCTTCCCCTACGAGCAGTACGTC. This sequence joins TRBV10-2 and TRBJ2-7; D unresolved. The germline V and J ends were trimmed by 3 bases and 2 bases, with 8 bases remaining between them. From germline, CDR1 is WSHSY and CDR2 SAAADI. The length of the CDR3 is 13 residues.